A single sample is the source of the 24 T cell receptor beta chains below, sequenced in a study of spatial heterogeneity in lung cancer. Notes on the study in general: Tumors with more nonsynonymous mutations had more expanded intratumoral alpha and beta TCRs.

Their recognized antigens are unknown. Time point denoted: sample taken at primary tumor resection. TCRdb analysed the 5' RACE reads with MiXCR anew, one entry per CDR3 protein. The sample comprises some 6,500 distinct CDR3 sequences, about 8.9% of which are singletons, and about 25% rests with the top ten. The sequencing here drew on lung tumor tissue, taken at surgery. All receptors come from a female donor with early-stage non-small cell lung cancer.

This clonotype has a count of ten or more. J is TRBJ2-5 and V is TRBV7-9; the match to TRBD1 covers 8 bases. With 2 bases clipped from V and 3 bases from J, the junction kept 2 bases outside the gene matches. Germline CDR1 SEHNR, CDR2 FQNEAQ (reference sequence). The CDR3 has 14 amino acids. The CDR3 reads CASSLMTGEETQYF. The CDR3 DNA sequence: TGTGCCAGCAGCTTAATGACAGGGGAAGAGACCCAGTACTTC.

By share, this clonotype counts as medium-sized. The CDR3 DNA is TGCAGCGTTCGTCAGGACACCGGGGAGCTGTTTTTT. As protein: CSVRQDTGELFF. The rearrangement uses TRBV29-1 and TRBJ2-2; no firm D call. The V and J ends lost 5 bases and 3 bases respectively, with 7 bases between them. The CDR3 spans 12 residues. Germline assignment: CDR1 SQVTM and CDR2 ANQGSEA.

The table lists this clonotype with a few counts. J is TRBJ2-1 and V is TRBV4-3; 13 bases agree with TRBD2. Germline lookup yields CDR1 LGHNA and CDR2 YSLEER. V shed 4 bases, J shed 15 bases, and the junction held 6 bases outside the gene matches. The CDR3 totals 13 residues. CDR3 protein: CASSPRGTSGAFF. CDR3 bases: TGCGCCAGCAGCCCCCGAGGGACTAGCGGGGCGTTCTTC.

This clonotype was observed many times. The chain couples TRBV7-6 to TRBJ2-1; 9 nucleotides line up with TRBD1. V lost 3 bases, J lost 4 bases, and 7 bases stayed unmatched. The CDR3 contains 16 residues. Germline V gene data show CDR1 as SGHVS and CDR2 as FNYEAQ. The CDR3 here is CASSLLGQGFYNEQFF. CDR3 in DNA: TGTGCCAGCAGCTTGCTGGGACAGGGATTTTACAATGAGCAGTTCTTC.

This clonotype was counted at least ten times. The V and J genes are TRBV4-1 and TRBJ2-1, with a possible D match to TRBD1 (5 bases). Per germline, CDR1 MGHRA and CDR2 YSYEKL. The CDR3 loop spans 15 amino acids. V lost 4 bases, J lost 1 base, and 11 bases lay in between. CDR3 protein: CASSPSGQSYNEQFF. The DNA of the CDR3 is TGCGCCAGCAGCCCCTCAGGACAATCCTACAATGAGCAGTTCTTC.

This clonotype is judged medium-sized (0.01 to 0.1%). The rearrangement joins TRBV5-8 to TRBJ2-2; D remains unclear. Germline CDR1 reads SGHTS; CDR2 reads YDEGEE. Trimming stripped 0 bases from V and 2 bases from J, with 8 bases between. The CDR3 loop spans 15 amino acids. In DNA form, the CDR3 reads TGTGCCAGCAGCTTGGGGCACCTTAACACCGGGGAGCTGTTTTTT. This translates into CASSLGHLNTGELFF. Full variable domain (remainder filled in from reference TRBV5-8 and TRBJ2-2): EAGVTQSPTHLIKTRGQQATLRCSPISGHTSVYWYQQALGLGLQFLLWYDEGEERNRGNFPPRFSGRQFPNYSSELNVNALELEDSALYLCASSLGHLNTGELFFGEGSRLTVL.

This clonotype is judged medium-sized (0.01 to 0.1%). The chain joins TRBV5-6 to TRBJ1-5; D is undetermined. CDR1 and CDR2 (germline): SGHDT, YYEEEE. With 3 bases removed from V and 4 bases from J, the gap between germline ends came to 14 bases. The CDR3 totals 15 residues. The CDR3 coding sequence is TGTGCCAGCAGCTCCATCCGGGTCCGAAATCAGCCCCAGCATTTT. Its protein is CASSSIRVRNQPQHF.

At least ten counts were recorded for this clonotype. V is TRBV20-1 and J is TRBJ2-7, with D tentatively TRBD2 (5 bases). The CDR3 runs to 12 residues. In germline, CDR1 is DFQATT, CDR2 SNEGSKA (reference sequence). Trimming removed 6 bases from V and 0 bases from J, with 9 bases in between. For the CDR3, the DNA is TGCAGTGCCCGACGGGGCTCCTACGAGCAGTACTTC. Protein product: CSARRGSYEQYF.

This clonotype appeared many times. The chain joins TRBV7-3 to TRBJ2-1, with D perhaps TRBD2 (5 bases). The germline V and J ends were trimmed by 5 bases and 3 bases, with 11 bases remaining between them. This CDR3 has 14 amino acids. Germline V gene lookup returns CDR1 SGHTA and CDR2 FQGTGA. The CDR3 is CASSTSPGYNEQFF. The DNA for the CDR3 is TGTGCCAGCAGCACTAGTCCGGGCTACAATGAGCAGTTCTTC.

The chain carries TRBV12-3 or TRBV12-4 and TRBJ2-2, with D possibly being TRBD2 (7 bases). CDR3 length: 14 amino acids. The germline V and J ends were trimmed by 5 bases and 7 bases, with 14 bases remaining between them. CDR3 amino acids: CASSGAGAGGELFF. The DNA of the CDR3 is TGTGCCAGCAGTGGGGCGGGGGCAGGCGGGGAGCTGTTTTTT.

This clonotype was observed many times. J is TRBJ2-5 and V is TRBV30; possible D gene TRBD1, 6 bases. The CDR3 covers 13 residues. Trimming removed 4 bases from V and 1 base from J, with 10 bases in between. Germline values: CDR1 GTSNPN, CDR2 SVGIG (reference sequence). CDR3 nucleotide sequence: TGTGCCTGGAAACAGACAGGCCAAGAGACCCAGTACTTC. It yields the protein CAWKQTGQETQYF.

The chain recombines TRBV9 with TRBJ1-1; D unresolved. CDR3 length equals 13 residues. V was pared by 1 base and J by 4 bases, with 8 bases between. Germline V gene data show CDR1 as SGDLS and CDR2 as YYNGEE. CDR3 in amino acids: CASSVTSGTEAFF. The CDR3 DNA sequence: TGTGCCAGCAGCGTAACCTCGGGCACTGAAGCTTTCTTT.

This clonotype counts as medium-sized. This chain links TRBV19 with TRBJ2-7; D uncertain. Per the germline V gene, CDR1 is LNHDA and CDR2 is SQIVND (reference sequence). Trimming pared 3 bases from V and 1 base from J, leaving 7 bases between. The CDR3 is 13 amino acids. CDR3 DNA: TGTGCCAGTAGTATCACAGTTTCCTACGAGCAGTACTTC. Translating gives CASSITVSYEQYF.

This sequence joins TRBV19 and TRBJ2-2; D possibly corresponds to TRBD2 (6 bases). V was trimmed by 8 bases and J by 7 bases, leaving 20 bases between them. There are 15 residues in the CDR3. Per the germline V gene, CDR1 is LNHDA and CDR2 is SQIVND (reference sequence). CDR3: CASRGSLGEGGELFF. As DNA, the CDR3 is TGTGCCAGTCGGGGGTCATTGGGAGAAGGCGGGGAGCTGTTTTTT.

About this clonotype itself: This may arise from a read error, as a much more abundant clone is one base away. This rearrangement joins TRBV11-2 to TRBJ1-1; D not resolved. Germline values: CDR1 SGHAT, CDR2 FQNNGV. There are 16 residues in the CDR3. The V end lost 3 bases, the J end lost 2 bases, and 16 bases lay between the germline ends. The CDR3 here is CASSFGGGGLNTEAFF. For the CDR3, the DNA is TGTGCCAGCAGCTTTGGCGGCGGAGGACTAAACACTGAAGCTTTCTTT.

This clonotype qualifies as medium-sized (0.01 to 0.1%). The V gene is TRBV29-1, the J gene TRBJ2-5, with TRBD1 as a possible D gene (6 bases). V lost 4 bases, J lost 4 bases, and 13 bases lay in between. The CDR3 contains 13 residues. Germline values: CDR1 SQVTM, CDR2 ANQGSEA. The CDR3 bases are TGCAGCGTTGTCGGCAGGGGCGGAGAGACCCAGTACTTC. Residues: CSVVGRGGETQYF. Supplemented by reference TRBV29-1 and TRBJ2-5, the full variable domain reads SAVISQKPSRDICQRGTSLTIQCQVDSQVTMMFWYRQQPGQSLTLIATANQGSEATYESGFVIDKFPISRPNLTFSTLTVSNMSPEDSSIYLCSVVGRGGETQYFGPGTRLLVL.

This clonotype was seen ten or more times. The rearrangement joins TRBV5-5 to TRBJ1-1; a weak D match, TRBD1 (5 bases). The CDR3 spans 17 residues. Germline V CDR1 and CDR2: SGHKS, YYEKEE (reference sequence). Trimming pared 1 base from V and 5 bases from J, leaving 21 bases between. CDR3 DNA: TGTGCCAGCAGCTTGAGAAAGGTCCCAGGGCTAGTAACTGAAGCTTTCTTT. Its protein product is CASSLRKVPGLVTEAFF.

This clonotype has at least ten counts. The chain joins TRBV10-2 to TRBJ1-4; unclear D gene. Per germline, CDR1 WSHSY and CDR2 SAAADI. The CDR3 sequence is 14 residues long. Trimming cost V 3 bases and J 5 bases, with 10 bases left between them. CDR3: CASSDLDGNEKLFF. CDR3 nucleotides: TGCGCCAGCAGTGACTTGGACGGGAATGAAAAACTGTTTTTT.

The CDR3 DNA sequence: TGCAGCGTTTCTTCGGGGGGATTCACAGATACGCAGTATTTT. Encoded protein: CSVSSGGFTDTQYF. This chain joins TRBV29-1 and TRBJ2-3, with TRBD2 identical over 7 bases. The V and J ends lost 5 bases and 2 bases, in that order; junction bases with no gene match: 7. Germline V CDR1 and CDR2: SQVTM, ANQGSEA. The length of the CDR3 is 14 residues.

This clonotype counts as medium-sized. The CDR3 region is CSARDVTQPKETQYF. The CDR3 region has the DNA TGCAGTGCTAGAGATGTGACGCAGCCCAAAGAGACCCAGTACTTC. The chain combines TRBV20-1 with TRBJ2-5; no clear D. With 0 bases removed from V and 3 bases from J, the gap between germline ends came to 14 bases. Per the germline V gene, CDR1 is DFQATT and CDR2 is SNEGSKA (reference sequence). The CDR3 has 15 residues.

In this sample, this clonotype turned up many times. This chain connects TRBV7-6 to TRBJ2-1, with 10 positions matching TRBD2. V lost 1 base, J lost 4 bases, and 10 bases stayed unmatched. The CDR3 runs to 18 residues. The germline V gene encodes CDR1 SGHVS and CDR2 FNYEAQ. CDR3 sequence reads: CASSLGSLLAGEYNEQFF. CDR3 nucleotides: TGTGCCAGCAGCTTAGGGTCCCTTCTAGCGGGGGAGTACAATGAGCAGTTCTTC.

Ten or more counts support this clonotype. V usage is TRBV3-1 and J usage is TRBJ1-4, with 7 bases that match TRBD1. Trimming at V came to 2 bases and at J to 6 bases, leaving 6 bases not matched to a gene. CDR3 length: 15 residues. Germline CDR1 reads LGHDT; CDR2 reads YNNKEL (reference sequence). DNA of the CDR3: TGTGCCAGCAGCCAATCAGGGGGATACGATGAAAAACTGTTTTTT. It encodes CASSQSGGYDEKLFF.

This clonotype was counted only a few times. V and J are TRBV2 and TRBJ1-5; D is unresolved. CDR1 SNHLY and CDR2 FYNNEI come from the germline V gene. This CDR3 spans 15 amino acids. V was shortened by 4 bases and J by 4 bases, with 14 bases between the two germline ends. CDR3 in amino acids: CASSALRTTNQPQHF. CDR3 DNA sequence: TGTGCCAGCAGTGCCCTTCGCACAACTAATCAGCCCCAGCATTTT.

This clonotype was counted at least ten times. This sequence joins TRBV7-9 and TRBJ1-3; the D is unclear. V was cut by 1 base and J by 4 bases, with 14 bases left in between. The germline V gene encodes CDR1 SEHNR and CDR2 FQNEAQ (reference sequence). The CDR3 runs 16 residues. The CDR3 sequence is CASSLDAGLKGNTIYF. The CDR3 DNA follows: TGTGCCAGCAGCTTAGACGCGGGGTTAAAGGGAAACACCATATATTTT.